This T cell receptor beta chain was obtained from a study of cytomegalovirus exposure and HLA in healthy donors. The PCR ran on 60 Vbeta and 13 Jbeta primers. Generated by immunoSEQ multiplex PCR, the TCRdb table keeps only in-frame clones and is missing some. The table lists about 160,000 clones, over 60% of them singletons. Germline CDR1 and CDR2: MNHEY and SMNVEV (reference sequence). The CDR3 totals 20 residues. V lost 2 bases and J lost 7; bases outside the gene matches: 20. This rearrangement joins TRBV27 to TRBJ2-2, with 9 bases lining up with TRBD2. Sequencing was done on a sample of PBMCs. The receptor was isolated from a man aged 40-49 years in good health and CMV-seropositive. The CDR3 loop is CASSLRVGAGGEYGGGELFF. Here the CDR3 DNA reads TGTGCCAGCAGTTTAAGGGTCGGAGCGGGAGGAGAATATGGGGGCGGGGAGCTGTTTTTT.